This record concerns one T cell receptor (beta chain) sequence. The sample originates from a study of blood T cell repertoires in COVID-19. Study in general: The origin of the acute and convalescent COVID-19 samples was the United States, Italy and Spain.

This table comes from immunoSEQ multiplex PCR, and its TCRdb copy is limited to in-frame clones, with some not included. Among more than 150,000 clones, around 85% were seen once, and the ten largest hold less than 25%. The origin of this receptor is a man aged 65 to 85 with active or convalescent COVID-19. Source material: peripheral blood.

CDR3 protein: CASRYTGTGFADTQYF. CDR3 in DNA: TGTGCCAGCAGATATACCGGGACAGGGTTCGCAGATACGCAGTATTTT. The genes are TRBV5-4 and TRBJ2-3; 9 bases are shared with TRBD1. V lost 5 bases and J lost 4; bases outside the gene matches: 11. CDR3 size: 16 residues. Germline V gene lookup returns CDR1 SGHNT and CDR2 YYREEE (reference sequence).